This T cell receptor (beta chain) appears in the sequencing data of a study of blood T cell repertoires in COVID-19 (dated by TCRdb to between 2020 and 2021). Describing the broader study: Samples covering the acute and convalescent phases of COVID-19 were provided by collaborators in the United States, Italy and Spain. The samples were drawn from two sources: the first 160 participants of the ongoing ImmuneRACE study, and about 1,300 subjects contributed by 6 global collaborators. Where available, HLA class I and class II types were taken from metadata supplied by the sample provider and were not determined by assay-based typing. The sample metadata nearly always contained a de-identified subject ID, COVID-19 status, age in years and sex. Deeply sampled blood TCRbeta repertoires from subjects exposed to, actively infected with, or recovered from COVID-19 were included in the dataset. The prospective study material was composed of cDNA or gDNA derived from T cells, B-cell-depleted T cells, or PBMCs. The repertoires were released in a freely available public database intended as a resource for research on the immune response to SARS-CoV-2.

From a lookup of the germline V gene (reference sequence), CDR1 and CDR2 are SGHKS and YYEKEE. Inclusive of the bounding cysteine and phenylalanine, the CDR3 is 13 residues long. The kept DNA is CDR3 alone, 39 bases in frame from the first base. The junction shows trimming of 0 bases on V and 7 bases on J, plus 7 bases between the germline ends. Broad study findings and their caveats: The quantity of clinical and demographic metadata differed by source and by participant and was supplied without curation.

In the prospective study, participants were about 18 to 95 years old, resided in about two dozen geographic areas of the United States, and were enrolled through a virtual design. Cohort assignment in the prospective study relied on participant-reported clinical history from a screening survey and a study questionnaire. A participant counted as exposed if, within 2 weeks of entering the study, that participant had been in contact with someone who had a PCR-confirmed or clinician-diagnosed COVID-19 case. Mobile phlebotomists in the prospective study collected whole blood, serum and a nasopharyngeal or oropharyngeal swab from every participant. Over an approximately 2-month period, participants in the prospective study had the option of providing additional blood draws and questionnaires. Prospective study blood samples were shipped either frozen or at room temperature before DNA extraction. About this clone: The target of this receptor is not known. The record has no base qualities; no much larger clone is one base away.

The immunoSEQ Assay, a bias-controlled multiplex PCR, was used to amplify TCRbeta CDR3 regions from genomic DNA. For the original study's pipeline: Nucleated cell counts per sample were estimated from amplification of reference gene primers within the assay. To quantify the absolute abundance of each unique TCRbeta CDR3 rearrangement, sequence reads were collapsed and filtered. Productive Simpson clonality was computed per sample as the square root of Simpson's diversity index over productive rearrangements. TCRdb stores this immuneACCESS table with in-frame sequences only. Part of the clones is absent; in the studies checked, under half of the shortfall reflects unresolved V genes, and no reason is known for the rest. That table is the source of V, J and clone size, and D and trimming were worked out from the DNA. In this sample the table shows under 450,000 clones, approximately 93% of which occur a single time. The ten largest clones represent just over 0.85% of the sample.

This TCR came from a woman aged 35 to 49 who had been exposed to COVID-19. The chain was built from TRBV5-5 and TRBJ1-4, with the D gene not clear enough to name. The source material was PBMCs or T cells enriched from blood (not recorded which). The DNA reads TGTGCCAGCAGCTTGGCGGGTCCTGAAAAACTGTTTTTT. Its coded protein is CASSLAGPEKLFF.